A selection of T cell receptor beta chains follows, all from one sample in a study of cytomegalovirus exposure and HLA in healthy donors. The method was immunoSEQ multiplex PCR; TCRdb's version includes in-frame clones alone and lacks a portion of them. The table lists 150,000 to 200,000 clones, about three quarters of them singletons. Material for sequencing was PBMCs. These receptors were taken from a middle-aged man in good health and CMV-seronegative. Both conserved end residues are part of each CDR3.

CDR3 protein	V gene
CASSQGGRPRTGELFF	TRBV4-1
CASSLDGGINEQFF	TRBV7-2
CAWGTGDGQPQHF	TRBV30
CASSIGQGSGANVLTF	TRBV19
CAWSVRDRRRSYEQYF	TRBV30
CASSPGQVRQPQHF	TRBV19
CASSDPGLVLTGELFF	TRBV6-1
CASSPLTSGGLTGELFF	TRBV4-1
CASSLVLGGANVLTF	TRBV5-4
CAIRGGGSSYEQYF	TRBV10-3
CASSLDRGYNEQFF	TRBV5-1
CASSPRRADSNYGYTF	TRBV18
CASSVTSGRTDEQFF	TRBV5-4
CASSQDTVGEQFF	TRBV4-3
CASSLAAGQGANTGELFF	TRBV5-5
CASSLGQGPQETQYF	TRBV5-4
CATQGTGPNEKLFF	TRBV5-7
CASSPGWRSGKISYEQYF	TRBV5-1
CASSDQGNSNQPQHF	TRBV5-5